Listed here are 28 T cell receptor beta chains from one sample, sequenced in a study of T cells in Graves' hyperthyroidism and ophthalmopathy. Amplified TCR beta CDR3 regions derived from RNA transcripts. The HTBI primer set drove a first-round RT-PCR of the TCR CDR3. Via MiXCR, TCRdb re-called the multiplex PCR reads, giving one row per CDR3 protein. The table lists a few hundred thousand distinct CDR3 sequences, 15% to 19% of them singletons. The sample consisted of blood. The receptor source for this set is a woman between 18 and 29 years old with Graves' hyperthyroidism.

This clonotype was detected many times. V gene TRBV12-3 or TRBV12-4 combines with J gene TRBJ1-2; D is undetermined. The CDR3 has 15 amino acids. V dropped 6 bases and J dropped 2 bases, with 16 bases sitting between them. The CDR3: CASSHGSYLNYGYTF. In nucleotides, the CDR3 is TGTGCCAGCAGCCATGGATCTTATTTGAACTATGGCTACACCTTC.

V gene TRBV3-1 combines with J gene TRBJ1-2; TRBD1 matches at 9 bases. The CDR3 totals 18 residues. Per the germline V gene, CDR1 is LGHDT and CDR2 is YNNKEL (reference sequence). V shed 1 base and J 8 bases; nucleotides not matched to a gene: 17. CDR3: CASSQVGQGRGVREGYTF. DNA of the CDR3: TGTGCCAGCAGCCAAGTTGGACAGGGGCGAGGGGTACGTGAGGGCTACACCTTC.

The V gene is TRBV9, the J gene TRBJ2-5, with TRBD2 identical over 11 bases. Germline V gene lookup returns CDR1 SGDLS and CDR2 YYNGEE. This CDR3 contains 15 residues. After removal of 4 bases from V and 5 bases from J, the junction contained 7 bases not matched to a gene. CDR3 bases: TGTGCCAGCAGCAATAGCGGGAGGGCCCTGGAGACCCAGTACTTC. Its protein is CASSNSGRALETQYF.

This rearrangement joins TRBV19 to TRBJ2-3; D unclear. The CDR3 extends over 18 amino acids. With 1 base removed from V and 3 bases from J, the gap between germline ends came to 20 bases. Germline V gene data show CDR1 as LNHDA and CDR2 as SQIVND (reference sequence). The chain's CDR3 is CASSIGPPKGRLTDTQYF. Here the CDR3 DNA reads TGTGCCAGTAGTATAGGGCCCCCAAAGGGTCGGCTGACAGATACGCAGTATTTT.

This clonotype came up many times. The chain uses TRBV3-1 and TRBJ1-3, with 8 bases identical to TRBD1. This CDR3 spans 13 amino acids. Trimming removed 8 bases from V and 2 bases from J; junction bases left unmatched: 2. Germline loops: CDR1 LGHDT, CDR2 YNNKEL (reference sequence). CDR3 in amino acids: CASPDRAGNTIYF. The CDR3 DNA reads as TGTGCCAGCCCGGACAGGGCTGGAAACACCATATATTTT.

This clonotype is a singleton in its sample. The chain recombines TRBV5-6 with TRBJ1-3; D ambiguous. V gave up 0 bases and J gave up 0 bases, with 10 bases separating them. Germline V gene lookup returns CDR1 SGHDT and CDR2 YYEEEE. The CDR3 contains 16 residues. In DNA, the CDR3 is TGTGCCAGCAGCTTGGCCGGTATGAACTCTGGAAACACCATATATTTT. It codes for CASSLAGMNSGNTIYF.

This clonotype has only a few counts. Since a much larger clone is just one base distant, this may be a read error. V gene TRBV12-3 or TRBV12-4 combines with J gene TRBJ2-7; no clear D. This CDR3 has 16 amino acids. The V end lost 2 bases, the J end lost 5 bases, and 19 bases lay between the germline ends. The CDR3 sequence: CASSLRADPNNHEQYF. CDR3 sequence (DNA): TGTGCCAGCAGTTTAAGGGCCGACCCAAATAACCACGAGCAGTACTTC.

This clonotype was found many times. The chain links TRBV18 to TRBJ1-1; D possibly corresponds to TRBD1 (5 bases). CDR3 length equals 15 residues. Between the trimmed V and J ends, which lost 4 bases and 1 base, there was a span of 13 bases. The V gene's germline CDR1 is KGHSH and CDR2 LQKENI. The CDR3 is CASSRRDSSNTEAFF. In nucleotides, the CDR3 is TGTGCCAGCTCACGAAGAGACAGTTCGAACACTGAAGCTTTCTTT. Drawing the rest from reference TRBV18 and TRBJ1-1, the complete variable domain is NAGVMQNPRHLVRRRGQEARLRCSPMKGHSHVYWYRQLPEEGLKFMVYLQKENIIDESGMPKERFSAEFPKEGPSILRIQQVVRGDSAAYFCASSRRDSSNTEAFFGQGTRLTVV.

This clonotype was counted at least ten times. CDR3 amino acids: CASNPDSGDTQYF. The CDR3 region has the DNA TGTGCCAGCAACCCCGACTCCGGGGATACGCAGTATTTT. This chain joins TRBV7-2 and TRBJ2-3; D not certain. Germline CDR1 and CDR2: SGHTA and FQGNSA. The length of the CDR3 is 13 residues. With 7 bases removed from V and 6 bases from J, the gap between germline ends came to 14 bases.

This rearrangement joins TRBV12-3 or TRBV12-4 to TRBJ2-6; 13 bases are a match to TRBD2. CDR3 size: 18 residues. Trimming cost V 6 bases and J 3 bases; bases outside gene matches: 8. CDR3 DNA: TGTGCCAGCAGCCCCACTAGCGGGGGGGCCGGTGGGGCCAACGTCCTGACTTTC. Its protein product is CASSPTSGGAGGANVLTF.

The V call is TRBV7-9, the J call TRBJ2-1; 9 bases agree with TRBD1. This CDR3 is 15 amino acids long. Germline V gene data show CDR1 as SEHNR and CDR2 as FQNEAQ (reference sequence). V was clipped by 5 bases and J by 9 bases; unmatched bases: 11. The CDR3 DNA follows: TGTGCCAGCAGCCGCAGTCGGACAGGGGATGGTGAGCAGTTCTTC. It specifies CASSRSRTGDGEQFF.

The CDR3 region is CATSGGQGPDTQYF. The CDR3, as DNA: TGTGCCACCAGTGGGGGACAGGGCCCAGATACGCAGTATTTT. The rearrangement links TRBV24-1 to TRBJ2-3; 9 positions match TRBD1. The CDR3 consists of 14 residues. With V trimmed by 5 bases and J by 4 bases, 3 bases remained unmatched. The germline V gene has CDR1 KGHDR and CDR2 SFDVKD.

About this clonotype: A much larger clone lies one base from this, so it may be a read error. The chain employs TRBV20-1 and TRBJ1-1; D may be TRBD1 (5 bases). Trimming removed 0 bases at V and 6 bases at J, with 17 bases between. CDR1 is DFQATT and CDR2 is SNEGSKA in the germline V gene (reference sequence). The CDR3 loop spans 15 amino acids. In DNA form, the CDR3 reads TGCAGTGCTAGAGAAACCCGGGACCCCCAATCTGAAGCTTTCTTT. This gives the protein CSARETRDPQSEAFF.

This clonotype was counted only a few times. The genes are TRBV7-2 and TRBJ2-4; D perhaps matches TRBD2 (6 bases). The CDR3 is 13 amino acids. V was clipped by 6 bases and J by 6 bases, with 12 bases between them. CDR1 is SGHTA, CDR2 FQGNSA, per germline. CDR3 loop: CASSRGGVNIQYF. In nucleotides, the CDR3 is TGTGCCAGCAGTCGGGGCGGGGTAAACATTCAGTACTTC. The whole variable domain, remainder taken from reference TRBV7-2 and TRBJ2-4, is GAGVSQSPSNKVTEKGKDVELRCDPISGHTALYWYRQSLGQGLEFLIYFQGNSAPDKSGLPSDRFSAERTGGSVSTLTIQRTQQEDSAVYLCASSRGGVNIQYFGAGTRLSVL.

With regard to this clonotype: One base away lies a much larger clone, so this may be a sequencing read error. This sequence joins TRBV6-1 and TRBJ1-5, with a weak D call TRBD1 (6 bases). Trimming left V 11 bases short and J 5 bases short, with 19 bases between. Germline V gene sequence: CDR1 MNHNS, CDR2 SASEGT. The CDR3 length is 14 residues. The CDR3 loop is CAGCGGRDYQPQHF. Here the CDR3 DNA reads TGTGCCGGCTGTGGGGGCAGGGATTATCAGCCCCAGCATTTT.

The chain recombines TRBV3-1 with TRBJ2-4; no definite D call. Germline CDR1 LGHDT, CDR2 YNNKEL (reference sequence). The CDR3 length is 15 residues. Trimming left V 6 bases short and J 0 bases short, with 12 bases between. The DNA of the CDR3 is TGTGCCAGCAGACTTTCGGCGGTAGCCAAAAACATTCAGTACTTC. This codes for CASRLSAVAKNIQYF.

This clonotype has at least ten counts. The V and J genes are TRBV5-6 and TRBJ2-5; D unclear. CDR3 length equals 14 residues. V lost 6 bases, J lost 1 base, and 13 bases lay in between. Germline lookup yields CDR1 SGHDT and CDR2 YYEEEE. Here the CDR3 DNA reads TGTGCCAGCACCCCGAAAGGACCCCAAGAGACCCAGTACTTC. This codes for CASTPKGPQETQYF.

This clonotype appeared many times. The CDR3 nucleotides read TGTGCCAGCAGTCCAGGGGAGGAGAAGCTGTTTTTT. It codes for CASSPGEEKLFF. The chain links TRBV11-3 to TRBJ2-2; D may correspond to TRBD1 or TRBD2 (6 bases each). Germline V CDR1 and CDR2: SGHNT, YENEEA. V was pared by 6 bases and J by 12 bases, with 14 bases between. CDR3 length: 12 residues.

This clonotype was seen many times. This chain uses TRBV11-2 with TRBJ1-1, with D possibly being TRBD1 (5 bases). Germline loops: CDR1 SGHAT, CDR2 FQNNGV. This CDR3 has 15 amino acids. Trimming left V 5 bases short and J 4 bases short, with 17 bases between. The chain's CDR3 is CASSRGVGTITEAFF. Here the CDR3 DNA reads TGTGCCAGCAGCCGAGGAGTCGGGACTATCACTGAAGCTTTCTTT. Filled out from reference TRBV11-2 and TRBJ1-1, the complete variable domain reads EAGVAQSPRYKIIEKRQSVAFWCNPISGHATLYWYQQILGQGPKLLIQFQNNGVVDDSQLPKDRFSAERLKGVDSTLKIQPAKLEDSAVYLCASSRGVGTITEAFFGQGTRLTVV.

This clonotype was seen a few times. V usage is TRBV6-5 and J usage is TRBJ2-2; D gene unclear. Trimming pared 0 bases from V and 6 bases from J, leaving 11 bases between. CDR1 and CDR2 (germline): MNHEY, SVGAGI. The length of the CDR3 is 15 residues. The CDR3 here is CASSYSSGRPGELFF. CDR3 DNA sequence: TGTGCCAGCAGTTACTCTTCCGGCCGTCCCGGGGAGCTGTTTTTT.

This clonotype showed up many times. V gene TRBV3-1 combines with J gene TRBJ1-3; D may be TRBD1 (6 bases). The CDR3 loop spans 13 amino acids. Trimming removed 1 base at V and 8 bases at J, with 9 bases between. CDR1 and CDR2 from the germline V gene are LGHDT and YNNKEL (reference sequence). In DNA, the CDR3 is TGTGCCAGCAGCCAAGGCAGGGGAGACACCATATATTTT. Protein product: CASSQGRGDTIYF.

The chain uses TRBV28 and TRBJ1-2, with 10 bases that match TRBD1. From germline, CDR1 is MDHEN and CDR2 SYDVKM. This CDR3 has 13 amino acids. V gave up 6 bases and J gave up 8 bases; unmatched junction bases: 6. The chain's CDR3 is CASRSTGGRGYTF. The CDR3 DNA is TGTGCCAGCAGATCGACAGGGGGCAGAGGCTACACCTTC.

This clonotype occurred a few times. V is TRBV25-1 and J is TRBJ2-5; 13 nucleotides match TRBD2. With V trimmed by 8 bases and J by 5 bases, 5 bases remained unmatched. Germline assignment: CDR1 MGHDK and CDR2 SYGVNS. The CDR3 has 14 residues. CDR3 nucleotides: TGTGCCAGCGGACTAGCGGGGGCCGGGGAGACCCAGTACTTC. Translated: CASGLAGAGETQYF. The variable domain in full, with the rest retrieved from reference TRBV25-1 and TRBJ2-5, is EADIYQTPRYLVIGTGKKITLECSQTMGHDKMYWYQQDPGMELHLIHYSYGVNSTEKGDLSSESTVSRIRTEHFPLTLESARPSHTSQYLCASGLAGAGETQYFGPGTRLLVL.

The chain recombines TRBV14 with TRBJ2-7; either TRBD1 or TRBD2 may supply D (6 bases each). Germline V gives CDR1 SGHDN, CDR2 FVKESK. The CDR3 is 16 residues long. The V end lost 1 base, the J end lost 2 bases, and 15 bases lay between the germline ends. The CDR3 nucleotides read TGTGCCAGCAGCCAAGCCGGGGGCCCCCGAACCTACGAGCAGTACTTC. Translating gives CASSQAGGPRTYEQYF.

This clonotype has a handful of counts. This rearrangement joins TRBV2 to TRBJ1-2; D uncertain. Germline CDR1 reads SNHLY; CDR2 reads FYNNEI. The V gene lost 8 bases and the J gene lost 3 bases, with 19 bases spanning the gap. The CDR3 spans 15 residues. This CDR3 is CASGFRALGHYGYTF. The DNA for the CDR3 is TGTGCCAGCGGCTTCCGGGCCCTAGGGCACTATGGCTACACCTTC.

This clonotype appeared many times. The chain links TRBV7-6 to TRBJ1-1; no definite D call. This CDR3 region has 15 residues. V was cut by 5 bases and J by 4 bases, with 17 bases left in between. Germline V gene lookup returns CDR1 SGHVS and CDR2 FNYEAQ. The CDR3 nucleotides are TGTGCCAGCAGCATGAGGACGGCGGAAGGCACTGAAGCTTTCTTT. Protein product: CASSMRTAEGTEAFF. Full variable domain (remainder filled in from reference TRBV7-6 and TRBJ1-1): GAGVSQSPRYKVTKRGQDVALRCDPISGHVSLYWYRQALGQGPEFLTYFNYEAQQDKSGLPNDRFSAERPEGSISTLTIQRTEQRDSAMYRCASSMRTAEGTEAFFGQGTRLTVV.

This clonotype was recorded many times. The J gene is TRBJ2-3, the V gene TRBV6-1, with D perhaps TRBD2 (5 bases). CDR3 length equals 13 residues. Between the trimmed V and J ends, which lost 6 bases and 1 base, there was a span of 8 bases. In germline, CDR1 is MNHNS, CDR2 SASEGT. CDR3 DNA: TGTGCCAGCAGGATTAGCGGCACAGATACGCAGTATTTT. As protein: CASRISGTDTQYF.

This clonotype was found a few times. The rearrangement links TRBV19 to TRBJ1-6; 8 nucleotides agree with TRBD1. Germline V gene data show CDR1 as LNHDA and CDR2 as SQIVND (reference sequence). The junction had 6 bases not matched to a gene; V was cut back by 4 bases and J by 10 bases. The CDR3 totals 14 residues. This CDR3 is CASSTTGVGSPLHF. In DNA, the CDR3 is TGTGCCAGTAGTACGACAGGGGTAGGATCACCCCTCCACTTT.